The clone carrying this T cell receptor (beta chain) showed up just a few times. Its antigen is currently unknown. Trimming shortened V by 7 bases and J by 2 bases, and 12 bases separated the two germline ends. CDR3 length: 15 residues. The V gene's germline CDR1 is MDHEN and CDR2 SYDVKM. The data originate from a study of cytomegalovirus exposure and HLA in healthy donors. Study-level findings and limits: When a later analysis was performed, an Asian-associated ancestry cluster reportedly had fewer N-insertions than the approximately 690-donor mean. An observed cluster of highly shared sequence variants was recorded as a likely sequencing artifact. Later work showed greater clonal expansion in HLA-associated TCR beta chains than in equally common others.

This PCR relied on a set of 60 Vbeta primers and 13 Jbeta primers. TCRdb's copy holds only in-frame clones and misses some; the assay was immunoSEQ multiplex PCR. The sample holds approximately 160,000 clones; 77% are singletons and the top ten take about 2.6%. This chain links TRBV28 with TRBJ2-6, with D possibly matching TRBD1 (6 bases). The sequenced sample was PBMCs. This clonotype was sampled from a woman in her thirties or forties in good health and CMV-seropositive. The CDR3 nucleotides read TGTGCCAGCAAAGCAGGGGTGGCTGGGGCCAACGTCCTGACTTTC. Protein product: CASKAGVAGANVLTF.